These T cell receptor beta chains were read from a single sample in a study of T cell responses to AZD1222 COVID-19 vaccine. Clones were read by immunoSEQ multiplex PCR, and TCRdb kept only the in-frame ones, dropping some. Of about 110,000 clones in the sample, roughly 89% were seen once. Sequenced material: peripheral blood, taken 28 days after the second AZD1222 dose. These TCRs come from an adult who received the AZD1222 COVID-19 vaccine. The CDR3 runs from the conserved cysteine through the conserved F or W. D genes are given only for firm matches. The listing skips clone size in some rows; elsewhere it reads once, few, many or a size class.

clone_size d_call j_call v_call cdr3_nt cdr3_aa
. . TRBJ1-1 TRBV10-3 TGTGCCATCAGTGAGACAGGGCGGGTGGGCACTGAAGCTTTCTTT CAISETGRVGTEAFF
. . TRBJ1-4 TRBV7-2 TGTGCCAGCAGCCCCCAGTTGTCCGAAAAACTGTTTTTT CASSPQLSEKLFF
. TRBD1 TRBJ1-2 TRBV7-2 TGTGCCAGCAGCTTAGCTCGGACAGGGGGGCTTGGTAGTGGCTACACCTTC CASSLARTGGLGSGYTF
. . TRBJ1-5 TRBV7-8 TGTGCCAGCAGCCCTGGGGGAGGGGGCAATCAGCCCCAGCATTTT CASSPGGGGNQPQHF
. . TRBJ1-4 TRBV27 TGTGCCAGCAGTTTATCGGTGGCAGTCAATGAAAAACTGTTTTTT CASSLSVAVNEKLFF
once . TRBJ1-3 TRBV4-1 TGCGCCAGCAGCCAAGATCCAGGACGGTACTCTGGAAACACCATATATTTT CASSQDPGRYSGNTIYF
. . TRBJ2-3 TRBV29-1 TGCAGCGTTGATCGGGGCGACGATTACTTT CSVDRGDDYF
. TRBD1 TRBJ1-1 TRBV7-9 TGTGCCAGCAAACTTTCGACAGGGGGCACTGAAGCTTTCTTT CASKLSTGGTEAFF
. . TRBJ1-1 TRBV6-5 TGTGCCAGTCTTCCCACTCAGTTGAACACTGAAGCTTTCTTT CASLPTQLNTEAFF
once TRBD1 TRBJ2-1 TRBV24-1 TGTGCCACCAGTAGGACAGGGGATGAGCAGTTCTTC CATSRTGDEQFF
. . TRBJ2-2 TRBV14 TGTGCCAGCAGGCCCGCTTTCGGGGAGCTGTTTTTT CASRPAFGELFF
. . TRBJ1-5 TRBV19 TGTGCCAGTAGCCGACAGCCCGAGCAGCCCCAGCATTTT CASSRQPEQPQHF
. . TRBJ1-2 TRBV5-1 TGCGCCAGCAGCCTGGGACACGTTGAGTATGGCTACACCTTC CASSLGHVEYGYTF
. TRBD1 TRBJ2-7 TRBV5-5 TGTGCCAGCAGCTTGGATGGGGACAGCTACTACGAGCAGTACTTC CASSLDGDSYYEQYF
. . TRBJ2-1 TRBV25-1 TGTGCCAGCAGTGAATGGGCGAATGAGCAGTTCTTC CASSEWANEQFF
. TRBD2 TRBJ2-7 TRBV5-6 TGTGCCAGCAGCTTGCTCGGGACTACGAGCTCCTACGAGCAGTACTTC CASSLLGTTSSYEQYF
. TRBD1 TRBJ2-5 TRBV6-5 TGTGCCAGCAGTTTTTGGGACAGGATGGGAGAGACCCAGTACTTC CASSFWDRMGETQYF
. TRBD1 TRBJ1-2 TRBV18 TGTGCCAGCTCACCGGAGGGGGCAGGGTATGGCTACACCTTC CASSPEGAGYGYTF
. . TRBJ1-1 TRBV11-2 TGTGCCAGCAGCTTAGGATACAATCTGAACACTGAAGCTTTCTTT CASSLGYNLNTEAFF
once . TRBJ2-3 TRBV2 TGTGCCAGCAGTGCCGTCGGCGTCGGGGATACGCAGTATTTT CASSAVGVGDTQYF
. . TRBJ2-3 TRBV5-1 TGCGCCAGCAGCTTGGTTGCGGGGGCCGGCGCGGATACGCAGTATTTT CASSLVAGAGADTQYF